The 3 T cell receptor beta chains below come from one sample, sequenced in a study of blood T cell repertoires in COVID-19. The repertoire was sequenced with immunoSEQ multiplex PCR; TCRdb's copy has only in-frame clones and lacks some. The sample records 540,000 or so clones, roughly nine tenths being singletons. The sample was peripheral blood. These TCRs come from a woman between 45 and 65 years old with COVID-19, enrolled during active disease.

This chain uses TRBV5-5 with TRBJ1-1; a weak D match, TRBD1 (6 bases). The CDR3 sequence is 12 residues long. From germline, CDR1 is SGHKS and CDR2 YYEKEE (reference sequence). V was trimmed by 1 base and J by 6 bases, leaving 7 bases between them. CDR3 sequence: CASSLTGSEAFF. The CDR3 coding sequence is TGTGCCAGCAGCTTGACAGGGTCTGAAGCTTTCTTT.

The chain has TRBV2 and TRBJ1-1; D might be TRBD1 (5 bases). The germline gives CDR1 SNHLY, CDR2 FYNNEI. The CDR3 runs to 14 residues. V was trimmed by 2 bases and J by 0 bases, leaving 7 bases between them. The chain's CDR3 is CASSELGVNTEAFF. The DNA for the CDR3 is TGTGCCAGCAGTGAATTAGGGGTGAACACTGAAGCTTTCTTT.

This chain links TRBV28 with TRBJ1-1, with 9 bases identical to TRBD1. The ends lost 5 bases at V and 5 bases at J; junction bases unmatched: 12. This CDR3 region has 16 residues. Germline-derived CDR1 and CDR2 are MDHEN and SYDVKM. The CDR3: CASSLTGGTGKTEAFF. The CDR3 nucleotides are TGTGCCAGCAGTCTGACTGGCGGGACAGGGAAAACTGAAGCTTTCTTT.